Following are 25 T cell receptor beta chains from one sample sequenced in a study of cytomegalovirus exposure and HLA in healthy donors. In the PCR, 60 Vbeta and 13 Jbeta primers were used. Libraries were prepared by immunoSEQ multiplex PCR; TCRdb keeps only in-frame clonotypes and omits some of them. The sample includes 170,000 or so clones, around 82% seen only once; the top ten take about 0.37%. Material for sequencing was PBMCs. These receptors were obtained from a boy younger than 10 in good health and CMV-seronegative.

The rearrangement joins TRBV2 to TRBJ2-2; D remains ambiguous. Germline assignment: CDR1 SNHLY and CDR2 FYNNEI. The V gene lost 7 bases and the J gene lost 2 bases, with 11 bases spanning the gap. The CDR3 consists of 14 residues. CDR3 protein: CASTRQTNTGELFF. The CDR3 region has the DNA TGTGCCAGCACGCGGCAGACTAACACCGGGGAGCTGTTTTTT.

The chain employs TRBV6-1 and TRBJ2-7, with D maybe TRBD2 (5 bases). With 10 bases removed from V and 6 bases from J, the gap between germline ends came to 19 bases. This CDR3 region has 13 residues. CDR1 MNHNS and CDR2 SASEGT come from the germline V gene. This CDR3 reads CATPGRMRAEQYF. The CDR3, as DNA: TGTGCCACACCTGGACGGATGCGGGCCGAGCAGTACTTC.

The chain uses TRBV5-5 and TRBJ1-4; D might be TRBD1 (5 bases). The germline CDR1 and CDR2 sequences are SGHKS and YYEKEE (reference sequence). There are 14 residues in the CDR3. With 4 bases removed from V and 8 bases from J, the gap between germline ends came to 15 bases. CDR3 in amino acids: CASSPGEGREKLFF. CDR3 coding DNA: TGTGCCAGCAGCCCTGGAGAGGGGAGGGAAAAACTGTTTTTT.

In nucleotides, the CDR3 is TGTGCCAGCTCTTATCGTACAGGGGGCCGGAATGAGCAGTTCTTC. This translates into CASSYRTGGRNEQFF. The genes are TRBV28 and TRBJ2-1; 9 bases agree with TRBD1. This CDR3 has 15 amino acids. Germline V lookup: CDR1 MDHEN, CDR2 SYDVKM. With V trimmed by 8 bases and J by 7 bases, 12 bases remained unmatched.

This chain connects TRBV6-1 to TRBJ1-2; TRBD1 agrees at 7 bases. The CDR3 covers 20 residues. V dropped 3 bases and J dropped 4; count of bases not matched to a gene: 23. Germline V gene sequence: CDR1 MNHNS, CDR2 SASEGT. The DNA for the CDR3 is TGTGCCAGCAGTGATCGGGTCAGGGGGACGATCCTTCGAGCCGTCTATGGCTACACCTTC. This sequence encodes CASSDRVRGTILRAVYGYTF.

The chain is built from TRBV5-1 and TRBJ2-1; 7 bases are a match to TRBD2. Germline CDR1 SGHRS, CDR2 YFSETQ. This CDR3 spans 13 amino acids. V was pared by 1 base and J by 6 bases, with 1 base of the junction left unmatched. As DNA, the CDR3 is TGCGCCAGCAGCTTGTCGGGGGGCAATGAGCAGTTCTTC. This translates into CASSLSGGNEQFF. The entire variable domain, with the rest obtained from reference TRBV5-1 and TRBJ2-1, is as follows: KAGVTQTPRYLIKTRGQQVTLSCSPISGHRSVSWYQQTPGQGLQFLFEYFSETQRNKGNFPGRFSGRQFSNSRSEMNVSTLELGDSALYLCASSLSGGNEQFFGPGTRLTVL.

This sequence joins TRBV29-1 and TRBJ2-1, with TRBD1 as a possible D gene (5 bases). This CDR3 is built from 15 residues. V lost 0 bases, J lost 3 bases, and 12 bases lay in between. Germline assignment: CDR1 SQVTM and CDR2 ANQGSEA. This chain's CDR3 is CSVEDETASYNEQFF. As DNA, the CDR3 is TGCAGCGTTGAAGATGAGACAGCTAGCTACAATGAGCAGTTCTTC.

This chain uses TRBV7-9 with TRBJ1-1, with D unresolved. The CDR3 is made up of 12 amino acids. V lost 2 bases, J lost 8 bases, and 9 bases lay in between. Germline V CDR1 and CDR2: SEHNR, FQNEAQ (reference sequence). CDR3: CASSLIRGEAFF. CDR3 DNA sequence: TGTGCCAGCAGCTTAATCCGAGGGGAAGCTTTCTTT. Variable domain in full (rest from reference TRBV7-9 and TRBJ1-1): DTGVSQNPRHKITKRGQNVTFRCDPISEHNRLYWYRQTLGQGPEFLTYFQNEAQLEKSRLLSDRFSAERPKGSFSTLEIQRTEQGDSAMYLCASSLIRGEAFFGQGTRLTVV.

The chain employs TRBV4-1 and TRBJ1-2; 9 bases map to TRBD1. In germline, CDR1 is MGHRA, CDR2 YSYEKL. The CDR3 spans 15 residues. V was pared by 3 bases and J by 5 bases, with 7 bases of the junction left unmatched. CDR3 in DNA: TGCGCCAGCAGCCAGGGACAGGGAACAGGGTATGGCTACACCTTC. Translating it yields CASSQGQGTGYGYTF.

The rearrangement links TRBV5-1 to TRBJ1-4; no clear D gene. Looked up from germline, CDR1 is SGHRS and CDR2 is YFSETQ. Trimming removed 4 bases at V and 7 bases at J, with 14 bases between. This CDR3 contains 14 residues. DNA of the CDR3: TGCGCCAGCAGCCCCCCACCGCCGGGTGAAAAACTGTTTTTT. Translating it yields CASSPPPPGEKLFF. The variable domain in full, completed from reference TRBV5-1 and TRBJ1-4, reads KAGVTQTPRYLIKTRGQQVTLSCSPISGHRSVSWYQQTPGQGLQFLFEYFSETQRNKGNFPGRFSGRQFSNSRSEMNVSTLELGDSALYLCASSPPPPGEKLFFGSGTQLSVL.

This clone was seen just once. V is TRBV11-2 and J is TRBJ2-3, with TRBD2 matching over 10 bases. The trim removed 5 bases at V and 6 bases at J, leaving 5 bases unmatched. This CDR3 is built from 14 residues. Germline V gives CDR1 SGHAT, CDR2 FQNNGV. CDR3 in amino acids: CASSSGRAWDTQYF. CDR3 nucleotide sequence: TGTGCCAGCAGCAGCGGGAGGGCATGGGATACGCAGTATTTT.

This chain links TRBV19 with TRBJ1-5, with D perhaps TRBD1 (5 bases). Trimming stripped 5 bases from V and 11 bases from J, with 19 bases between. The CDR3 sequence is 14 residues long. CDR1 LNHDA and CDR2 SQIVND come from the germline V gene (reference sequence). The CDR3: CASSAEQVAGTQHF. In nucleotides, the CDR3 is TGTGCCAGTAGTGCCGAACAGGTGGCGGGGACCCAGCATTTT.

The CDR3 here is CASSLVQGYLIFEAFF. CDR3 sequence (DNA): TGTGCCAGCAGCTTAGTGCAGGGGTACCTAATCTTTGAAGCTTTCTTT. The V call is TRBV7-2, the J call TRBJ1-1; a possible D gene is TRBD1 (6 bases). Germline V gene lookup returns CDR1 SGHTA and CDR2 FQGNSA. Deletions cut 1 base from V and 7 bases from J, with 19 bases between. This CDR3 region has 16 residues.

This chain connects TRBV5-4 to TRBJ2-2, with TRBD2 matching over 7 bases. This CDR3 has 16 amino acids. Trimming removed 3 bases from V and 3 bases from J; junction bases left unmatched: 8. Germline lookup yields CDR1 SGHNT and CDR2 YYREEE (reference sequence). This CDR3 reads CASSWAAGDYTGELFF. The CDR3 nucleotides read TGTGCCAGCAGCTGGGCCGCGGGGGATTACACCGGGGAGCTGTTTTTT.

The V and J genes are TRBV7-9 and TRBJ1-1; D not certain. The CDR3 totals 11 residues. Trimming shortened V by 8 bases and J by 6 bases, and 10 bases separated the two germline ends. Germline-derived CDR1 and CDR2 are SEHNR and FQNEAQ (reference sequence). This CDR3 reads CASGRGSEAFF. The CDR3 DNA reads as TGTGCCAGCGGGCGGGGATCTGAAGCTTTCTTT.

A remark on this clone: One end of the junction fails to match germline, which may point to a read error. The chain's CDR3 is CASSLGDAGATWRF. The CDR3 DNA reads as TGCGCCAGCAGCTTGGGGGATGCGGGGGCCACATGGCGCTTC. The rearrangement joins TRBV5-1 to TRBJ1-2, with D possibly matching TRBD1 (6 bases). Germline lookup yields CDR1 SGHRS and CDR2 YFSETQ. The CDR3 runs 14 residues. Variable domain in full (rest from reference TRBV5-1 and TRBJ1-2): KAGVTQTPRYLIKTRGQQVTLSCSPISGHRSVSWYQQTPGQGLQFLFEYFSETQRNKGNFPGRFSGRQFSNSRSEMNVSTLELGDSALYLCASSLGDAGATWRFGSGTRLTVV.

CDR3 sequence (DNA): TGTGCCAGCAGTCCCCGGGGGGCTAGCGGGAGAGGCAATGAGCAGTTCTTC. Translated, it gives CASSPRGASGRGNEQFF. This chain joins TRBV27 and TRBJ2-1; 10 nucleotides align to TRBD2. The length of the CDR3 is 17 residues. Trimming at V came to 5 bases and at J to 6 bases, leaving 13 bases not matched to a gene. CDR1 is MNHEY and CDR2 is SMNVEV in the germline V gene (reference sequence).

For the CDR3, the DNA is TGTGCCACCAGCAGAGAGGTAGCGGGGTACAATGAGCAGTTCTTC. Protein sequence: CATSREVAGYNEQFF. This chain joins TRBV15 and TRBJ2-1; 8 bases match TRBD2. CDR3 length equals 15 residues. Trimming removed 0 bases from V and 4 bases from J; junction bases left unmatched: 2. The germline V gene has CDR1 LNHNV and CDR2 YYDKDF (reference sequence). Combining the CDR3 with reference TRBV15 and TRBJ2-1 gives the whole variable domain DAMVIQNPRYQVTQFGKPVTLSCSQTLNHNVMYWYQQKSSQAPKLLFHYYDKDFNNEADTPDNFQSRRPNTSFCFLDIRSPGLGDTAMYLCATSREVAGYNEQFFGPGTRLTVL.

The chain has TRBV5-1 and TRBJ1-4; D may be TRBD1 (6 bases). From germline, CDR1 is SGHRS and CDR2 YFSETQ. The V end lost 0 bases, the J end lost 3 bases, and 12 bases lay between the germline ends. The CDR3 has 16 residues. CDR3 sequence: CASSLALGAANEKLFF. For the CDR3, the DNA is TGCGCCAGCAGCTTGGCCTTGGGGGCAGCTAATGAAAAACTGTTTTTT.

The genes are TRBV20-1 and TRBJ2-7, with TRBD1 matching over 8 bases. The CDR3 has 11 residues. Germline-derived CDR1 and CDR2 are DFQATT and SNEGSKA (reference sequence). Trimming took 7 bases from V and 2 from J; bases not matched to a gene: 1. Here the CDR3 reads CSGQGPYEQYF. For the CDR3, the DNA is TGCAGTGGACAGGGGCCCTACGAGCAGTACTTC.

The chain links TRBV6-1 to TRBJ1-5, with D possibly TRBD1 on 5 matching bases. Trimming shortened V by 3 bases and J by 0 bases, and 9 bases separated the two germline ends. CDR1 is MNHNS, CDR2 SASEGT, per germline. CDR3 length: 15 residues. The CDR3 here is CASSERQYSNQPQHF. The DNA of the CDR3 is TGTGCCAGCAGTGAGCGACAGTATAGCAATCAGCCCCAGCATTTT.

The gene calls are TRBV5-1 and TRBJ2-7; TRBD1 matches at 9 bases. The CDR3 loop spans 14 amino acids. V lost 4 bases to trimming and J lost 6 bases; unmatched junction nucleotides: 8. Germline V gene lookup returns CDR1 SGHRS and CDR2 YFSETQ. CDR3 protein: CASSPGQGGSEQYF. CDR3 DNA: TGCGCCAGCAGCCCGGGACAGGGAGGCTCCGAGCAGTACTTC.

The chain is built from TRBV6-5 and TRBJ2-5; no reliable D call. The V gene's germline CDR1 is MNHEY and CDR2 SVGAGI. The CDR3 covers 15 residues. The V gene lost 2 bases and the J gene lost 5 bases, with 15 bases spanning the gap. CDR3 nucleotide sequence: TGTGCCAGCAGTTACGTGTTAGATTTTGTGGAGACCCAGTACTTC. Protein product: CASSYVLDFVETQYF.

This chain joins TRBV6-1 and TRBJ2-5, with 7 bases lining up with TRBD1. The CDR3 is 12 amino acids. Germline V gene data show CDR1 as MNHNS and CDR2 as SASEGT. The J segment lost 5 bases and the V segment lost 7 bases, leaving 4 bases of the junction unmatched. CDR3 region: CASKGAGETQYF. The CDR3 DNA follows: TGTGCCAGCAAGGGGGCGGGCGAGACCCAGTACTTC.

This clone has a handful of counts. In DNA, the CDR3 is TGCGCCAGCAGCCAAGAGCCGGGGGGAAGCACTGAAGCTTTCTTT. Translation gives CASSQEPGGSTEAFF. V is TRBV4-1 and J is TRBJ1-1; D might be TRBD1 (5 bases). This CDR3 has 15 residues. Between the trimmed V and J ends, which lost 0 bases and 4 bases, there was a span of 12 bases. CDR1 and CDR2 (germline): MGHRA, YSYEKL.